This T cell receptor beta chain is drawn from a study of blood T cell repertoires in COVID-19. The length of the CDR3 is 13 residues. The germline V gene has CDR1 SGHTA and CDR2 FQGTGA. V was cut by 5 bases and J by 7 bases, with 14 bases left in between. In the original processing: Reference gene primer amplification yielded estimated nucleated cell counts. The data were produced by immunoSEQ multiplex PCR, yet TCRdb's version contains in-frame clones alone and is incomplete. The DNA was the basis for D and trimming; V, J and clone size are from that table. The sample records under 250,000 clones, around 86% being singletons.

This TCR was recovered from a woman aged 55-69 years who had recovered from COVID-19. Material: peripheral blood. The V call is TRBV7-3, the J call TRBJ1-1; D possibly corresponds to TRBD1 (5 bases). The CDR3 is CASSGRELDEAFF. The CDR3 DNA reads as TGTGCCAGCAGCGGCAGGGAATTGGATGAAGCTTTCTTT.